Presented here are 17 T cell receptor beta chains from one specimen sequenced in a study of T cell repertoires in ileal Crohn's disease. TCRdb's table, derived via immunoSEQ multiplex PCR, lists solely in-frame clones and lacks some. Counted here are several thousand clones, around 85% occurring once; the ten biggest clones make up about 2.7%. The sample was ileal tissue. All receptors come from an adult with Crohn's disease.

The chain recombines TRBV18 with TRBJ1-6; TRBD1 aligns across 12 bases. V was pared by 3 bases and J by 7 bases, with 1 base of the junction left unmatched. The CDR3 is 15 residues long. CDR1 is KGHSH, CDR2 LQKENI, per germline. CDR3 DNA sequence: TGTGCCAGCTCACCGGGACAGGGGGCGAATTCACCCCTCCACTTT. It encodes CASSPGQGANSPLHF.

In nucleotides, the CDR3 is TGCGCCAGCAGCTTGGGGGACACCTACAATGAGCAGTTCTTC. It specifies CASSLGDTYNEQFF. The chain joins TRBV5-1 to TRBJ2-1, with D perhaps TRBD1 (6 bases). Germline V gene lookup returns CDR1 SGHRS and CDR2 YFSETQ. The CDR3 sequence is 14 residues long. V gave up 0 bases and J gave up 2 bases, with 6 bases separating them.

The chain joins TRBV28 to TRBJ1-2; possible D gene TRBD1, 5 bases. The V and J ends lost 4 bases and 10 bases respectively, with 19 bases between them. The CDR3 covers 14 residues. The germline gives CDR1 MDHEN, CDR2 SYDVKM. The CDR3 coding sequence is TGTGCCAGCAGTTCCTTGCAGGGTAAGGGCGACTACACCTTC. Translated: CASSSLQGKGDYTF.

The V gene is TRBV5-1, the J gene TRBJ1-1; a possible D gene is TRBD1 (5 bases). Trimming stripped 3 bases from V and 2 bases from J, with 14 bases between. Germline CDR1 and CDR2: SGHRS and YFSETQ. The CDR3 covers 15 residues. As DNA, the CDR3 is TGCGCCAGCAGCTGGGCAGGGATTTATAACACTGAAGCTTTCTTT. The encoded protein is CASSWAGIYNTEAFF.

V gene TRBV5-4 combines with J gene TRBJ2-2, with TRBD2 identical over 8 bases. Germline CDR1 reads SGHNT; CDR2 reads YYREEE (reference sequence). There are 15 residues in the CDR3. V was pared by 4 bases and J by 5 bases, with 7 bases of the junction left unmatched. Here the CDR3 DNA reads TGTGCCAGCAGCGTCGGGAAGCGGGAGACCGGGGAGCTGTTTTTT. Residues: CASSVGKRETGELFF.

The genes are TRBV25-1 and TRBJ2-2; unclear D gene. The CDR3 is made up of 14 amino acids. The V gene's germline CDR1 is MGHDK and CDR2 SYGVNS. Trimming shortened V by 3 bases and J by 0 bases, and 5 bases separated the two germline ends. CDR3 DNA sequence: TGTGCCAGCAGTGATCTAGCGAACACCGGGGAGCTGTTTTTT. Translated, it gives CASSDLANTGELFF.

The V and J genes are TRBV19 and TRBJ2-5; TRBD1 matches 11 bases. In germline, CDR1 is LNHDA, CDR2 SQIVND (reference sequence). J lost 11 bases, V lost 5 bases, and 10 bases had no gene match. The CDR3 is 14 amino acids. CDR3 nucleotides: TGTGCCAGTAGTCCACGGACAGGGGGCTGGGAGCAGTACTTC. Translating gives CASSPRTGGWEQYF. Supplemented by reference TRBV19 and TRBJ2-5, the full variable domain reads DGGITQSPKYLFRKEGQNVTLSCEQNLNHDAMYWYRQDPGQGLRLIYYSQIVNDFQKGDIAEGYSVSREKKESFPLTVTSAQKNPTAFYLCASSPRTGGWEQYFGPGTRLLVL.

The V gene is TRBV13, the J gene TRBJ1-1; 8 positions match TRBD1. Germline V gene data show CDR1 as PRHDT and CDR2 as FYEKMQ (reference sequence). This CDR3 has 16 residues. Germline trimming cut 4 bases from V and 3 bases from J; bases unmatched to any gene: 10. This CDR3 is CASSSRRTGSDTEAFF. CDR3 in DNA: TGTGCCAGCAGCTCCCGCCGGACAGGGTCGGACACTGAAGCTTTCTTT.

The gene calls are TRBV7-8 and TRBJ2-3; 7 nucleotides line up with TRBD2. The CDR3 has 15 residues. The J segment lost 5 bases and the V segment lost 5 bases, leaving 10 bases of the junction unmatched. Germline CDR1 SGHVS, CDR2 FQNEAQ. The CDR3 loop reads CASSRNTGEGDTQYF. CDR3 in DNA: TGTGCCAGCAGCCGGAACACGGGGGAGGGAGATACGCAGTATTTT.

This clone was recorded only once. The chain uses TRBV5-4 and TRBJ1-1; D possibly corresponds to TRBD1 (5 bases). Trimming stripped 4 bases from V and 6 bases from J, with 13 bases between. Germline-derived CDR1 and CDR2 are SGHNT and YYREEE (reference sequence). This CDR3 is built from 13 residues. CDR3 protein: CASSLKGLPEAFF. The CDR3 DNA follows: TGTGCCAGCAGCCTGAAGGGGCTGCCTGAAGCTTTCTTT. The variable domain in full, completed from reference TRBV5-4 and TRBJ1-1, reads ETGVTQSPTHLIKTRGQQVTLRCSSQSGHNTVSWYQQALGQGPQFIFQYYREEENGRGNFPPRFSGLQFPNYSSELNVNALELDDSALYLCASSLKGLPEAFFGQGTRLTVV.

The gene calls are TRBV12-5 and TRBJ2-6; 7 bases line up with TRBD1. V gave up 2 bases and J gave up 1 base; unmatched junction bases: 11. The CDR3 consists of 19 residues. The V gene's germline CDR1 is LGHNT and CDR2 FRNRAP. As DNA, the CDR3 is TGTGCTAGTGGTTTGTCCCTAAGGGGGCTTCAGTCTGGGGCCAACGTCCTGACTTTC. Translated: CASGLSLRGLQSGANVLTF. The variable domain in full, with the rest retrieved from reference TRBV12-5 and TRBJ2-6, is DARVTQTPRHKVTEMGQEVTMRCQPILGHNTVFWYRQTMMQGLELLAYFRNRAPLDDSGMPKDRFSAEMPDATLATLKIQPSEPRDSAVYFCASGLSLRGLQSGANVLTFGAGSRLTVL.

The rearrangement joins TRBV30 to TRBJ2-7, with TRBD1 matching 7 bases. The trim removed 5 bases at V and 6 bases at J, leaving 7 bases unmatched. Germline CDR1 and CDR2: GTSNPN and SVGIG (reference sequence). The CDR3 consists of 12 residues. This chain's CDR3 is CAWWGQTGEQYF. CDR3 sequence (DNA): TGTGCCTGGTGGGGACAGACGGGCGAGCAGTACTTC. Complete variable domain (other parts from reference TRBV30 and TRBJ2-7): SQTIHQWPATLVQPVGSPLSLECTVEGTSNPNLYWYRQAAGRGLQLLFYSVGIGQISSEVPQNLSASRPQDRQFILSSKKLLLSDSGFYLCAWWGQTGEQYFGPGTRLTVT.

This clone was observed once. The rearrangement links TRBV10-1 to TRBJ2-7, with a weak D call TRBD2 (6 bases). V was pared by 3 bases and J by 0 bases, with 9 bases between. In germline, CDR1 is WNHNN, CDR2 SYGVQD (reference sequence). This CDR3 comprises 14 residues. The CDR3 DNA sequence: TGCGCCAGCAGTGACTCGGGGGACTCCTACGAGCAGTACTTC. Amino acids: CASSDSGDSYEQYF.

As to this clone: This specimen includes other DNA sequences encoding the same CDR3. J is TRBJ2-7 and V is TRBV14; 8 bases agree with TRBD2. Trimming at V came to 1 base and at J to 2 bases, leaving 4 bases not matched to a gene. The CDR3 has 15 residues. CDR1 is SGHDN, CDR2 FVKESK, per germline. CDR3 region: CASSQGLAGPYEQYF. The CDR3 nucleotides are TGTGCCAGCAGCCAAGGGCTAGCGGGTCCCTACGAGCAGTACTTC.

The CDR3 region is CSVEATQGYEQYF. DNA of the CDR3: TGCAGCGTTGAAGCCACACAGGGCTACGAGCAGTACTTC. The rearrangement uses TRBV29-1 and TRBJ2-7; TRBD1 is a possible D gene (6 bases). V was pared by 1 base and J by 3 bases, with 10 bases between. CDR3 length: 13 residues. The germline CDR1 and CDR2 sequences are SQVTM and ANQGSEA.

V gene TRBV30 combines with J gene TRBJ1-3; D is possibly TRBD1 (5 bases). Trimming removed 1 base from V and 0 bases from J, with 10 bases in between. The CDR3 has 15 amino acids. Looked up from germline, CDR1 is GTSNPN and CDR2 is SVGIG (reference sequence). In DNA, the CDR3 is TGTGCCTGGAGTGGTACAGGCAACTCTGGAAACACCATATATTTT. It translates to CAWSGTGNSGNTIYF.

The rearrangement uses TRBV7-9 and TRBJ1-6; 10 nucleotides align to TRBD1. The germline V gene has CDR1 SEHNR and CDR2 FQNEAQ (reference sequence). With V trimmed by 6 bases and J by 10 bases, 3 bases remained unmatched. This CDR3 has 13 residues. CDR3 nucleotide sequence: TGTGCCAGCAGGACAGGGGGCGGATCACCCCTCCACTTT. Translated: CASRTGGGSPLHF.